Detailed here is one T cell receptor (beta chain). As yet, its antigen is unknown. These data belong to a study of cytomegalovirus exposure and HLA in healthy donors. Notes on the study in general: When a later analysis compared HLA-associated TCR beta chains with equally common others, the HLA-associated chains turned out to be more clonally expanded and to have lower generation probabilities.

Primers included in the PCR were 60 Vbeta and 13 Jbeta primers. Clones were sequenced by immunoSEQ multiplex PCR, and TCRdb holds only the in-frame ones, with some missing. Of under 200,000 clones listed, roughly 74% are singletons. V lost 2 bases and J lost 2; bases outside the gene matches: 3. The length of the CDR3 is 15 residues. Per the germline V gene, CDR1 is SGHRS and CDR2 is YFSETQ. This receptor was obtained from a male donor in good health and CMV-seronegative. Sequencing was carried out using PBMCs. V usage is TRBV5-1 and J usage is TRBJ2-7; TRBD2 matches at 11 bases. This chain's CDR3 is CASSFSGGEAYEQYF. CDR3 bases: TGCGCCAGCAGCTTTAGCGGGGGGGAAGCCTACGAGCAGTACTTC.